This T cell receptor beta chain was profiled in a study of blood T cell repertoires in COVID-19. On the study more broadly: The United States, Italy and Spain were the sources of the acute and convalescent COVID-19 samples. Nucleic acid was either cDNA or gDNA, and it came from T cells, B-cell-depleted T cells, or PBMCs.

Original data processing: By means of reference gene primer amplification, nucleated cell counts were estimated. Generated by immunoSEQ multiplex PCR, the TCRdb table keeps only in-frame clones and is missing some. The DNA was the basis for D and trimming; V, J and clone size are from that table. The sample records 65,000 or so clones, 65% to 85% being singletons. Looked up from germline, CDR1 is SGHAT and CDR2 is FQNNGV. This CDR3 comprises 15 residues. Trimming took off 2 bases at V and 9 bases at J, with 17 bases between the two ends. The sequencing input was peripheral blood. The V call is TRBV11-2, the J call TRBJ2-1; possible D gene TRBD2, 5 bases. The sequence came from a woman aged 50 to 65 with active or convalescent COVID-19. In DNA form, the CDR3 reads TGTGCCAGCAGCTTACGTCTCGAGGGTCCGGCTGAGCAGTTCTTC. Translated: CASSLRLEGPAEQFF.